The 18 T cell receptor beta chains below come from one sample, sequenced in a study of CD8 T cells in ankylosing spondylitis. Whole-study results and caveats: The study identified a TCR beta motif of under ten highly homologous variants that appeared characteristic of ankylosing spondylitis blood.

TCRdb called the 5' RACE reads again in MiXCR, with one record for every CDR3 protein. The data contain 250,000 to 350,000 distinct CDR3 sequences, under 8.5% of them singletons. The antigens of these receptors remain unknown. Sequences were obtained from blood, either unsorted or a sorted T cell fraction (not recorded which). These receptors all stem from a male donor with ankylosing spondylitis.

This sequence joins TRBV7-9 and TRBJ1-1; D not certain. This CDR3 spans 14 amino acids. The V end lost 5 bases, the J end lost 6 bases, and 16 bases lay between the germline ends. Germline V CDR1 and CDR2: SEHNR, FQNEAQ (reference sequence). The DNA of the CDR3 is TGTGCCAGCAGCGAAGACGCGGTCGAGCCTGAAGCTTTCTTT. Protein: CASSEDAVEPEAFF. The entire variable domain, with the rest obtained from reference TRBV7-9 and TRBJ1-1, is as follows: DTGVSQNPRHKITKRGQNVTFRCDPISEHNRLYWYRQTLGQGPEFLTYFQNEAQLEKSRLLSDRFSAERPKGSFSTLEIQRTEQGDSAMYLCASSEDAVEPEAFFGQGTRLTVV.

This clonotype was observed a handful of times. The chain uses TRBV7-8 and TRBJ2-7; 9 bases are shared with TRBD1. Germline trimming cut 2 bases from V and 4 bases from J; bases unmatched to any gene: 6. The CDR3 length is 15 residues. Per germline, CDR1 SGHVS and CDR2 FQNEAQ. CDR3 residues: CASSLRDRAVYEQYF. CDR3 bases: TGTGCCAGCAGCTTAAGGGACAGGGCGGTTTACGAGCAGTACTTC.

This clonotype has more than one count but fewer than ten. The chain carries TRBV7-2 and TRBJ2-2; D ambiguous. V was cut by 5 bases and J by 7 bases, with 11 bases left in between. The CDR3 length is 13 residues. Germline V gene data show CDR1 as SGHTA and CDR2 as FQGNSA. CDR3 protein: CASSRFADGELFF. The CDR3 DNA is TGTGCCAGCAGCCGCTTTGCGGACGGGGAGCTGTTTTTT.

Only a few counts were recorded for this clonotype. This chain connects TRBV5-1 to TRBJ1-1; D not resolved. CDR1 and CDR2 from the germline V gene are SGHRS and YFSETQ. The V and J ends lost 4 bases and 2 bases respectively, with 15 bases between them. The CDR3 is made up of 15 amino acids. The CDR3 bases are TGCGCCAGCAGCCCCACCCTCGAAGATAACACTGAAGCTTTCTTT. Residues: CASSPTLEDNTEAFF.

V usage is TRBV20-1 and J usage is TRBJ1-1, with 7 positions matching TRBD1. The CDR3 totals 14 residues. Germline V CDR1 and CDR2: DFQATT, SNEGSKA (reference sequence). The trim removed 2 bases at V and 0 bases at J, leaving 3 bases unmatched. CDR3 in amino acids: CSARYQGVNTEAFF. In DNA, the CDR3 is TGCAGTGCTAGATATCAGGGGGTGAACACTGAAGCTTTCTTT.

The CDR3, as DNA: TGTGCCAGCAGTTCCCCCAACTCGGGACTAGCGGGAGTCGTCTACGAGCAGTACTTC. As protein: CASSSPNSGLAGVVYEQYF. The chain combines TRBV6-2 or TRBV6-3 with TRBJ2-7; 14 nucleotides match TRBD2. There are 19 residues in the CDR3. V trimming: 4 bases; J trimming: 3 bases; junction bases outside the gene matches: 14. The V gene's germline CDR1 is MNHEY and CDR2 SVGEGT.

This clonotype appeared a few times. This sequence joins TRBV28 and TRBJ2-5; D might be TRBD1 (5 bases). Germline V CDR1 and CDR2: MDHEN, SYDVKM. V shed 5 bases and J shed 1 base, with 14 bases lying between them. The length of the CDR3 is 15 residues. Written as DNA, the CDR3 is TGTGCCAGCAGTGTGAGACAGAACGTCCAAGAGACCCAGTACTTC. It yields the protein CASSVRQNVQETQYF.

The V call is TRBV2, the J call TRBJ2-1; D ambiguous. There are 10 residues in the CDR3. CDR1 is SNHLY and CDR2 is FYNNEI in the germline V gene. The V end lost 4 bases, the J end lost 13 bases, and 8 bases lay between the germline ends. This CDR3 reads CASSGPTQFF. The CDR3 bases are TGTGCCAGCAGTGGTCCGACACAGTTCTTC. Based on the CDR3 plus reference TRBV2 and TRBJ2-1, the full variable domain is EPEVTQTPSHQVTQMGQEVILRCVPISNHLYFYWYRQILGQKVEFLVSFYNNEISEKSEIFDDQFSVERPDGSNFTLKIRSTKLEDSAMYFCASSGPTQFFGPGTRLTVL.

This chain connects TRBV5-5 to TRBJ1-1, with 7 nucleotides matching TRBD1. The CDR3 extends over 14 amino acids. V trimming: 2 bases; J trimming: 3 bases; junction bases outside the gene matches: 4. Germline lookup yields CDR1 SGHKS and CDR2 YYEKEE (reference sequence). CDR3 nucleotides: TGTGCCAGCAGCTTTGAGGGGGCGGACACTGAAGCTTTCTTT. This gives the protein CASSFEGADTEAFF.

This chain connects TRBV11-1 to TRBJ1-4; D uncertain. Germline-derived CDR1 and CDR2 are SGHAT and FQDESV (reference sequence). Trimming took off 8 bases at V and 5 bases at J, with 12 bases between the two ends. This CDR3 has 13 amino acids. The CDR3 nucleotides read TGTGCCAGCGGTCGCAGCTTAAATGAAAAACTGTTTTTT. As protein: CASGRSLNEKLFF.

This clonotype was counted ten times or more. This chain uses TRBV7-9 with TRBJ2-1; 7 nucleotides line up with TRBD2. The ends lost 2 bases at V and 8 bases at J; junction bases unmatched: 3. The germline gives CDR1 SEHNR, CDR2 FQNEAQ (reference sequence). CDR3 length equals 13 residues. DNA of the CDR3: TGTGCCAGCAGCTTAATGGCGGGAGATGAGCAGTTCTTC. This translates into CASSLMAGDEQFF.

This clonotype has ten or more counts. The DNA for the CDR3 is TGTGCCAGCAGTCTGACAGAAGAGACCCAGTACTTC. Protein product: CASSLTEETQYF. This chain uses TRBV12-3 or TRBV12-4 with TRBJ2-5; a possible D gene is TRBD1 (5 bases). The CDR3 extends over 12 amino acids. Deletions cut 5 bases from V and 3 bases from J, with 7 bases between.

This clonotype has at least ten counts. This chain connects TRBV5-1 to TRBJ2-1; no firm D call. The V end lost 2 bases, the J end lost 8 bases, and 11 bases lay between the germline ends. The CDR3 runs 13 residues. Germline V gene lookup returns CDR1 SGHRS and CDR2 YFSETQ. CDR3 DNA sequence: TGCGCCAGCAGCTTAACACTGTACCATGAGCAGTTCTTC. Protein product: CASSLTLYHEQFF.

This clonotype turned up a few times. The CDR3 nucleotides are TGTGCCAGCAGCGCCCGGAGGGAGATATCCTACGAGCAGTACTTC. Its translation is CASSARREISYEQYF. The chain carries TRBV9 and TRBJ2-7; possible D gene TRBD2, 6 bases. The germline V and J ends were trimmed by 3 bases and 1 base, with 14 bases remaining between them. Germline CDR1 is SGDLS and CDR2 is YYNGEE. This CDR3 comprises 15 residues.

This clonotype was observed many times. V and J are TRBV7-3 and TRBJ2-2; 7 bases match TRBD2. Looked up from germline, CDR1 is SGHTA and CDR2 is FQGTGA. There are 16 residues in the CDR3. Germline trimming cut 2 bases from V and 1 base from J; bases unmatched to any gene: 4. The CDR3 here is CASSLPSGRNTGELFF. The CDR3, as DNA: TGTGCCAGCAGCTTACCTAGCGGTAGGAACACCGGGGAGCTGTTTTTT.

The genes are TRBV5-1 and TRBJ1-1; D not resolved. V was shortened by 0 bases and J by 1 base, with 7 bases between the two germline ends. This CDR3 contains 14 residues. CDR1 and CDR2 (germline): SGHRS, YFSETQ. CDR3 protein: CASSLGTQNTEAFF. DNA of the CDR3: TGCGCCAGCAGCTTGGGGACCCAGAACACTGAAGCTTTCTTT. Combining the CDR3 with reference TRBV5-1 and TRBJ1-1 gives the whole variable domain KAGVTQTPRYLIKTRGQQVTLSCSPISGHRSVSWYQQTPGQGLQFLFEYFSETQRNKGNFPGRFSGRQFSNSRSEMNVSTLELGDSALYLCASSLGTQNTEAFFGQGTRLTVV.

This clonotype has more than one count but fewer than ten. The J gene is TRBJ2-1, the V gene TRBV7-2; D is uncertain. The germline CDR1 and CDR2 sequences are SGHTA and FQGNSA. The CDR3 spans 16 residues. V was cut by 5 bases and J by 3 bases, with 17 bases left in between. The CDR3 nucleotides read TGTGCCAGCAGCCCAAGTGTGTTGACGAGCTACAATGAGCAGTTCTTC. Translated: CASSPSVLTSYNEQFF.

This clonotype has just a few counts. This chain joins TRBV5-1 and TRBJ2-3, with TRBD2 as a possible D gene (6 bases). This CDR3 has 14 amino acids. In germline, CDR1 is SGHRS, CDR2 YFSETQ. With 3 bases removed from V and 6 bases from J, the gap between germline ends came to 14 bases. CDR3 sequence reads: CASSSASRGDTQYF. Written as DNA, the CDR3 is TGCGCCAGCAGCTCGGCCTCGCGGGGTGATACGCAGTATTTT. Full variable domain (remainder filled in from reference TRBV5-1 and TRBJ2-3): KAGVTQTPRYLIKTRGQQVTLSCSPISGHRSVSWYQQTPGQGLQFLFEYFSETQRNKGNFPGRFSGRQFSNSRSEMNVSTLELGDSALYLCASSSASRGDTQYFGPGTRLTVL.